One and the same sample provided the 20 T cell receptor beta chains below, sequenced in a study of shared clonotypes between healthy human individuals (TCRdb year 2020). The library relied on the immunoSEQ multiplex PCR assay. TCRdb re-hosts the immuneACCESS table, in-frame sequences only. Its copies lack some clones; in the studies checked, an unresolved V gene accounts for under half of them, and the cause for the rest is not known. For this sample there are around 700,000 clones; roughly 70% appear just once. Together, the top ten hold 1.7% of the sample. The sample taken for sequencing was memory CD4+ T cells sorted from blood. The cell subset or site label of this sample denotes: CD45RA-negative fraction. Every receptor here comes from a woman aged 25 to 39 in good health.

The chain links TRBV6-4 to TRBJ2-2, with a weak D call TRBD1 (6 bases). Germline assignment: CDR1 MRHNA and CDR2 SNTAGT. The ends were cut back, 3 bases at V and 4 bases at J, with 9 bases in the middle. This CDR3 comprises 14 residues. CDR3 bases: TGTGCCAGCAGTGAGGGGGCTAGCACCGGGGAGCTGTTTTTT. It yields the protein CASSEGASTGELFF.

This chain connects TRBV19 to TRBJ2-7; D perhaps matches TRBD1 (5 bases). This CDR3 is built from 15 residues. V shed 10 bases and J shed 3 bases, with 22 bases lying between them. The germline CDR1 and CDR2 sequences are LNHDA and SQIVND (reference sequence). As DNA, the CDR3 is TGTGCCACCACCTCGACCCGTGGGGCTATCTACGAGCAGTACTTC. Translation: CATTSTRGAIYEQYF.

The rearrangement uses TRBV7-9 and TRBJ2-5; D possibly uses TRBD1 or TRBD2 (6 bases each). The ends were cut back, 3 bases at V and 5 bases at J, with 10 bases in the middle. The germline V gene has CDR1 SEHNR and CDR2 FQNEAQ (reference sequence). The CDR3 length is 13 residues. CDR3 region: CASSFPGAETQYF. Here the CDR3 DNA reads TGTGCCAGCAGCTTCCCGGGGGCGGAGACCCAGTACTTC.

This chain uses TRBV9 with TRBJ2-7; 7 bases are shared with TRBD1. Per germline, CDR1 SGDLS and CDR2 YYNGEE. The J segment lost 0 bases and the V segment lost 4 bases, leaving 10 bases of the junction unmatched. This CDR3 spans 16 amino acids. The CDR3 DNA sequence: TGTGCCAGCAGCTCCTTCTCCGGGACAGCCTCCTACGAGCAGTACTTC. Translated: CASSSFSGTASYEQYF.

The CDR3 here is CASSLGAQDKPQHF. CDR3 DNA sequence: TGTGCCAGCAGCTTAGGAGCTCAAGACAAGCCCCAGCATTTT. The chain has TRBV7-9 and TRBJ1-5; D ambiguous. V lost 1 base and J 8 bases, leaving 12 bases between the germline ends. The CDR3 sequence is 14 residues long. In germline, CDR1 is SEHNR, CDR2 FQNEAQ (reference sequence).

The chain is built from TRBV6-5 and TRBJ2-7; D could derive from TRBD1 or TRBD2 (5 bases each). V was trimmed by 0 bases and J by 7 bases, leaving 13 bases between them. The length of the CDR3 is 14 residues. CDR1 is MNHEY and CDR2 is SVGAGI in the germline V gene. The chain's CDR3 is CASSYSQVGTEQYF. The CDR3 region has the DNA TGTGCCAGCAGTTACTCACAAGTTGGGACGGAGCAGTACTTC.

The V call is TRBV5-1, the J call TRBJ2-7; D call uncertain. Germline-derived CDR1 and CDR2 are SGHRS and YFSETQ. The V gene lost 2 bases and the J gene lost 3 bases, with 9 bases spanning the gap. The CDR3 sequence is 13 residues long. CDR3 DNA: TGCGCCAGCAGCTTCCCTTCAGACTACGAGCAGTACTTC. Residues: CASSFPSDYEQYF.

CDR3 residues: CASSFHRDRGNAEAFF. The CDR3 DNA reads as TGTGCCAGCAGCTTCCACCGGGACAGGGGTAACGCTGAAGCTTTCTTT. The chain recombines TRBV7-9 with TRBJ1-1, with TRBD1 matching 10 bases. The trim removed 3 bases at V and 6 bases at J, leaving 10 bases unmatched. There are 16 residues in the CDR3. The V gene's germline CDR1 is SEHNR and CDR2 FQNEAQ (reference sequence).

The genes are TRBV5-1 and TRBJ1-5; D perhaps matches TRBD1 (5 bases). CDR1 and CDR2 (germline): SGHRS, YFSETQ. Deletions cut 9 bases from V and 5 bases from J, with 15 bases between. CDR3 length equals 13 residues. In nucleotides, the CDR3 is TGCGCCACCGCCCCGGGGGTAGATCAGCCCCAGCATTTT. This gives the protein CATAPGVDQPQHF.

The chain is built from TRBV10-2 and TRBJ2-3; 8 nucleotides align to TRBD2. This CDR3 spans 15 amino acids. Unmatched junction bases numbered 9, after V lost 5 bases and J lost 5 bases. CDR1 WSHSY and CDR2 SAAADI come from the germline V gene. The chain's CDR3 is CASSPRTSRKDTQYF. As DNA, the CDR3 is TGCGCCAGCAGTCCCCGGACTAGCAGAAAAGATACGCAGTATTTT.

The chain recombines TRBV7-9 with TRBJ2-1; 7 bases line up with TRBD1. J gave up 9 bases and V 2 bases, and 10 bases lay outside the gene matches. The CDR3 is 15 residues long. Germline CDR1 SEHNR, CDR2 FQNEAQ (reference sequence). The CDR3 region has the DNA TGTGCCAGCAGCTTAACCGACAGGGCGTTGGGTGAGCAGTTCTTC. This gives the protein CASSLTDRALGEQFF.

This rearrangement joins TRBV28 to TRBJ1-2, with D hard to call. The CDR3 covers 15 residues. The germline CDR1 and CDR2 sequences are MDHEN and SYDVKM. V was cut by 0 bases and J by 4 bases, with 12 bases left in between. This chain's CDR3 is CASSLWAQVIYGYTF. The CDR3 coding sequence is TGTGCCAGCAGTTTATGGGCCCAGGTTATCTATGGCTACACCTTC.

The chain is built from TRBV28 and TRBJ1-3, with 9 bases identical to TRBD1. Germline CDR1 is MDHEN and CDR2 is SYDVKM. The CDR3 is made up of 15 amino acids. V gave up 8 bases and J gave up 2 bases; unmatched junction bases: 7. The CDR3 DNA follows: TGTGCCAGCGGGGGACAGGGAACGGCTGGAAACACCATATATTTT. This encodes CASGGQGTAGNTIYF.

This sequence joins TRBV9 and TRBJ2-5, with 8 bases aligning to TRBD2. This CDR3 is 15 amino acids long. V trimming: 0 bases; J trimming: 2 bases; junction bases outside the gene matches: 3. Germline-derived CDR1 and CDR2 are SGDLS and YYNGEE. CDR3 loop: CASSVGAGVQETQYF. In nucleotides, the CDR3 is TGTGCCAGCAGCGTAGGAGCGGGAGTGCAAGAGACCCAGTACTTC. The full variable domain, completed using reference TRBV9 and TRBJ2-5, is DSGVTQTPKHLITATGQRVTLRCSPRSGDLSVYWYQQSLDQGLQFLIQYYNGEERAKGNILERFSAQQFPDLHSELNLSSLELGDSALYFCASSVGAGVQETQYFGPGTRLLVL.

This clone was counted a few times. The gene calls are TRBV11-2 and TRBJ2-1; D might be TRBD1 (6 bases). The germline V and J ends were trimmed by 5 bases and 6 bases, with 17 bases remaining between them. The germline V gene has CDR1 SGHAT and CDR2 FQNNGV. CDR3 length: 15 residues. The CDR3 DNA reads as TGTGCCAGCAGCCCCAGCAGGGGCTCGGTCAATGAGCAGTTCTTC. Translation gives CASSPSRGSVNEQFF.

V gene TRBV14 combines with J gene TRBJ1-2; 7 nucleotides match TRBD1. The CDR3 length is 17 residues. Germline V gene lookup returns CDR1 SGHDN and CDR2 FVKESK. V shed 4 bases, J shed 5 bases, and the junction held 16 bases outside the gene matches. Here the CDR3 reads CASSPYRGSRSGYGYTF. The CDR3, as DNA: TGTGCCAGCAGCCCCTACAGGGGAAGCCGCTCAGGGTATGGCTACACCTTC.

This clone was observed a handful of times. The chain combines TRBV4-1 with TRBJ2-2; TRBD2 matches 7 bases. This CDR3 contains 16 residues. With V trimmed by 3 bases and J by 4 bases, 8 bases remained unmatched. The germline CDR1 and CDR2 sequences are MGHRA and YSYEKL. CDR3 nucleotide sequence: TGCGCCAGCAGCCACGGACGGGGAGGGTCCACCGGGGAGCTGTTTTTT. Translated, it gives CASSHGRGGSTGELFF.

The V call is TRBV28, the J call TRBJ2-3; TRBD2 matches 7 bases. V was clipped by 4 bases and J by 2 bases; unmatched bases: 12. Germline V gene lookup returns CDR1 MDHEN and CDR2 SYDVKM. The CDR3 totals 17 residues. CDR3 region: CASSSAELAGYTDTQYF. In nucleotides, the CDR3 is TGTGCCAGCAGTTCCGCCGAGTTAGCGGGCTACACAGATACGCAGTATTTT.

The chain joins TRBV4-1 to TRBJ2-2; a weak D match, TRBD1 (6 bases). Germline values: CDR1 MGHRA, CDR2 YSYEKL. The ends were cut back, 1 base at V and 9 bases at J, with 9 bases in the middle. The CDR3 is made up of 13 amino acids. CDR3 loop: CASSQGRGRELFF. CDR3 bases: TGCGCCAGCAGCCAAGGAAGGGGGAGGGAGCTGTTTTTT.

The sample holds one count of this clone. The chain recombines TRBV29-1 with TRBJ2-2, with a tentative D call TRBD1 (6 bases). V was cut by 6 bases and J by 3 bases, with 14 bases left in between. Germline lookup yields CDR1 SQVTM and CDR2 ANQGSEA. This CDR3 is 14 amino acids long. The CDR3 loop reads CSVTQGTYTGELFF. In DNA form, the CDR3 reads TGCAGCGTGACACAGGGAACGTACACCGGGGAGCTGTTTTTT.